This TCR beta chain is drawn from a study of radiotherapy plus CTLA-4 blockade in lung cancer. Study-wide context: Overall, 15% to 20% of patients showed an objective response, while 25% to 40% attained disease control.

Patients had chemo-refractory metastatic non-small-cell lung cancer and received focal radiation plus CTLA-4 blockade that used ipilimumab. Using immunoSEQ multiplex PCR, the repertoire was profiled, and TCRdb retains in-frame clones only, with some absent. This table holds nearly 15,000 clones, 72% found once. Trimming at V came to 9 bases and at J to 8 bases, leaving 18 bases not matched to a gene. The CDR3 runs 15 residues. Germline V lookup: CDR1 SGHRS, CDR2 YFSETQ. This clonotype originated in a human donor with non-small cell lung cancer whose response to radiotherapy plus ipilimumab could not be evaluated. The chain is built from TRBV5-1 and TRBJ1-2; TRBD1 matches 8 bases. The sample in question was peripheral blood, obtained from a patient treated with radiotherapy plus ipilimumab. CDR3 in DNA: TGCGCCACTACCCCTGGCCCGGGACAGGTTCAGGGCTACACCTTC. Translation gives CATTPGPGQVQGYTF.